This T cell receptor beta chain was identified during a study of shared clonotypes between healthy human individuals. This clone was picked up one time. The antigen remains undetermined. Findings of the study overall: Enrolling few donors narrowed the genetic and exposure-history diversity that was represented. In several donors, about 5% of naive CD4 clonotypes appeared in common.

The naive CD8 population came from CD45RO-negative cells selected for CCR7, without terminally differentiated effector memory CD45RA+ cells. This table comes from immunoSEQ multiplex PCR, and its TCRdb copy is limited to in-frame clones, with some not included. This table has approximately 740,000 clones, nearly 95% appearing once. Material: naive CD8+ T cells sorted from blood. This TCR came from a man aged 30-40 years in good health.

The CDR3 sequence is CASSVVRTTNEKLFF. Written as DNA, the CDR3 is TGTGCCAGCAGTGTAGTCCGAACAACTAATGAAAAACTGTTTTTT. The rearrangement links TRBV2 to TRBJ1-4, with D unresolved. The CDR3 is made up of 15 amino acids. Per germline, CDR1 SNHLY and CDR2 FYNNEI. The V end was cut by 4 bases, the J end by 0 bases, with 9 bases between.